A selection of T cell receptor beta chains follows, all from one sample in a study of blood T cell repertoires in COVID-19. Only in-frame clones appear in the TCRdb table, and some are missing; sequencing was by immunoSEQ multiplex PCR. The sample includes about 140,000 clones, approximately 83% seen only once; the top ten take roughly 8%. Sequencing used peripheral blood. The receptors derive from a human donor in a cohort sampled during active COVID-19. Both conserved end residues are part of each CDR3. The D gene is left open where the match is weak. Rows may omit the clone size; those that give it use once, few, many or a size class.

clone_size j_call v_call d_call cdr3_aa cdr3_nt
NA TRBJ2-4 TRBV3-1/TRBV3-2 TRBD2 CASRPSGGQASIQYF TGTGCCAGCAGACCTAGCGGGGGCCAGGCCAGCATTCAGTACTTC
once TRBJ2-3 TRBV6-5 NA CASSRTPLSTDTQYF TGTGCCAGCAGTCGGACTCCCCTTAGCACAGATACGCAGTATTTT
NA TRBJ1-1 TRBV18 NA CASSPTTGGVTNTEAFF TGTGCCAGCTCACCTACCACAGGCGGGGTCACGAACACTGAAGCTTTCTTT
NA TRBJ1-5 TRBV28 NA CASSRQYNQPQHF TGTGCCAGCAGTCGACAGTACAATCAGCCCCAGCATTTT
NA TRBJ1-5 TRBV3-1/TRBV3-2 TRBD1 CASSPGQTGQPQHF TGTGCCAGCAGCCCGGGACAGACGGGTCAGCCCCAGCATTTT
NA TRBJ1-6 TRBV5-1 TRBD1 CASSLGQGARGNSPLHF TGCGCCAGCAGCTTGGGACAGGGGGCGCGAGGTAATTCACCCCTCCACTTT
few TRBJ1-3 TRBV6-5 NA CASSSGQRTSGNTIYF TGTGCCAGCAGTTCAGGACAGAGAACCTCTGGAAACACCATATATTTT
NA TRBJ2-3 TRBV5-1 TRBD1 CASSLLTGSLTDTQYF TGCGCCAGCAGCTTATTGACAGGGAGTTTAACAGATACGCAGTATTTT
NA TRBJ2-2 TRBV15 NA CATSREGLNTGELFF TGTGCCACCAGCAGAGAAGGACTGAACACCGGGGAGCTGTTTTTT
once TRBJ2-1 TRBV5-1 TRBD2 CASSLEGLAGADKPGEQFF TGCGCCAGCAGCTTGGAGGGACTAGCGGGGGCCGACAAACCGGGTGAGCAGTTCTTC
NA TRBJ2-3 TRBV25-1 NA CARLPVDRSTDTQYF TGTGCCAGACTACCCGTGGACAGAAGTACAGATACGCAGTATTTT
few TRBJ1-6 TRBV6-2/TRBV6-3 NA CASSYGAGSPLHF TGTGCCAGCAGTTACGGCGCAGGGTCACCCCTCCACTTT
NA TRBJ2-2 TRBV6-2/TRBV6-3 TRBD1 CASSYTRQGMSGELFF TGTGCCAGCAGTTATACCCGACAGGGAATGTCCGGGGAGCTGTTTTTT
NA TRBJ1-2 TRBV6-1 TRBD1 CASSERDSSGYTF TGTGCCAGCAGTGAGAGGGACAGTTCGGGCTACACCTTC
NA TRBJ1-4 TRBV4-1 NA CASSQVGARGEKLFF TGCGCCAGCAGCCAAGTTGGGGCGCGGGGTGAAAAACTGTTTTTT
few TRBJ1-2 TRBV3-1/TRBV3-2 TRBD1 CASSPGQGSTGYTF TGTGCCAGCAGCCCGGGACAGGGATCCACTGGCTACACCTTC
NA TRBJ2-3 TRBV14 TRBD2 CASSHRGETDTQYF TGTGCCAGCAGCCATCGGGGGGAGACAGATACGCAGTATTTT
NA TRBJ2-2 TRBV7-9 NA CASSLPGFGELFF TGTGCCAGCAGCTTACCGGGATTCGGGGAGCTGTTTTTT
NA TRBJ1-1 TRBV24-1 NA CATSDASSGDTEAFF TGTGCCACCAGTGATGCTAGCTCCGGGGACACTGAAGCTTTCTTT
NA TRBJ1-5 TRBV5-8 TRBD1 CASSAWQGVGNQPQHF TGTGCCAGCAGCGCATGGCAGGGGGTGGGTAATCAGCCCCAGCATTTT
NA TRBJ1-1 TRBV19 TRBD1 CASSMRGQGNTEAFF TGTGCCAGTAGTATGAGGGGACAGGGGAACACTGAAGCTTTCTTT
NA TRBJ1-5 TRBV24-1 NA CATSDLGDTLKQPQHF TGTGCCACCAGTGATTTAGGGGACACCCTTAAACAGCCCCAGCATTTT
NA TRBJ2-5 TRBV13 TRBD1 CASSLALRGPQETQYF TGTGCCAGCAGCTTAGCTCTCAGGGGGCCCCAAGAGACCCAGTACTTC
few TRBJ1-5 TRBV18 NA CASSPAALGNQPQHF TGTGCCAGCTCACCGGCAGCACTAGGCAATCAGCCCCAGCATTTT
NA TRBJ2-1 TRBV18 NA CASSPSGITNNEQFF TGTGCCAGCTCACCATCAGGGATAACAAACAATGAGCAGTTCTTC
NA TRBJ2-5 TRBV6-5 NA CASSRTDQETQYF TGTGCCAGCAGCAGGACAGACCAAGAGACCCAGTACTTC
NA TRBJ2-2 TRBV11-3 TRBD1 CASSRTGGGTGELFF TGTGCCAGCAGCCGGACAGGGGGCGGCACCGGGGAGCTGTTTTTT
NA TRBJ1-2 TRBV5-1 NA CASSLGQGTGGYTF TGCGCCAGCAGCTTGGGTCAGGGGACGGGCGGCTACACCTTC
NA TRBJ2-3 TRBV14 NA CASSQVQLTDTQYF TGTGCCAGCAGCCAAGTGCAGTTAACAGATACGCAGTATTTT
NA TRBJ2-7 TRBV15 NA CATSRGREGYEQYF TGTGCCACCAGCAGAGGCAGGGAAGGGTACGAGCAGTACTTC
NA TRBJ2-1 TRBV5-1 TRBD1 CASSVTGGIYNEQFF TGCGCCAGCAGCGTCACAGGGGGCATCTACAATGAGCAGTTCTTC